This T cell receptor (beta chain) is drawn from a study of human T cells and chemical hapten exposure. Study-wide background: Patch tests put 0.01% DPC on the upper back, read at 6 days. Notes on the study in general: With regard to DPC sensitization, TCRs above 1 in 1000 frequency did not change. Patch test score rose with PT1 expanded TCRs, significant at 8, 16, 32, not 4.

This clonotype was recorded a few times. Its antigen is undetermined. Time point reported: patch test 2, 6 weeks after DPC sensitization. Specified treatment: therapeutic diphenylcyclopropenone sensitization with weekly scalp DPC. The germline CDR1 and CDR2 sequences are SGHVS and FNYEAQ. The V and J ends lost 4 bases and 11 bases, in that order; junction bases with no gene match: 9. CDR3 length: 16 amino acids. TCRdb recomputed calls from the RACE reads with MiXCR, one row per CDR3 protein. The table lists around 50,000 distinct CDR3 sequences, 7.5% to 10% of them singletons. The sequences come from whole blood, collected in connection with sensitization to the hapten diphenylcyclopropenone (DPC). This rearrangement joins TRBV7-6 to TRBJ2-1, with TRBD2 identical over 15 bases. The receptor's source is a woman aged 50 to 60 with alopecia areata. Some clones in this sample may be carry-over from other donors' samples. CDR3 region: CASSSGTSGRSGKQFF. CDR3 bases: TGTGCCAGCAGCTCCGGGACTAGCGGGAGGTCTGGTAAGCAGTTCTTC.